Presented here are 11 T cell receptor beta chains from one specimen sequenced in a study of blood T cell repertoires in COVID-19. Produced via immunoSEQ multiplex PCR; TCRdb's table is partial and in-frame only. The repertoire holds fewer than 300,000 clones, with about 85% as singletons. Sequencing used peripheral blood. These receptors came from a man between 60 and 75 years old who had recovered from COVID-19.

The chain carries TRBV20-1 and TRBJ1-1, with no clear D. CDR3 size: 12 residues. CDR1 is DFQATT and CDR2 is SNEGSKA in the germline V gene (reference sequence). V was trimmed by 3 bases and J by 4 bases, leaving 9 bases between them. CDR3 sequence: CSASVGSTEAFF. The CDR3 nucleotides read TGCAGTGCTAGTGTGGGGAGCACTGAAGCTTTCTTT.

The chain uses TRBV24-1 and TRBJ2-3, with a weak D call TRBD1 (5 bases). Per the germline V gene, CDR1 is KGHDR and CDR2 is SFDVKD. This CDR3 region has 17 residues. Trimming pared 1 base from V and 2 bases from J, leaving 15 bases between. For the CDR3, the DNA is TGTGCCACCAGTGATTTCCCGACAGTCCTCAACACAGATACGCAGTATTTT. This translates into CATSDFPTVLNTDTQYF.

This chain connects TRBV6-2 or TRBV6-3 to TRBJ1-5, with unresolved D. From germline, CDR1 is MNHEY and CDR2 SVGEGT. Trimming took off 3 bases at V and 2 bases at J, with 11 bases between the two ends. The CDR3 loop spans 15 amino acids. Written as DNA, the CDR3 is TGTGCCAGCAGTTATGGCGGGGTTCGCAATCAGCCCCAGCATTTT. It codes for CASSYGGVRNQPQHF.

This clone was seen just once. The chain uses TRBV4-2 and TRBJ2-4; D ambiguous. The CDR3 extends over 14 amino acids. The germline V and J ends were trimmed by 3 bases and 2 bases, with 8 bases remaining between them. The germline V gene has CDR1 LGHNA and CDR2 YNFKEQ. As DNA, the CDR3 is TGTGCCAGCAGCCATGAGGCGTCCAAAAACATTCAGTACTTC. Translated: CASSHEASKNIQYF.

This clone was seen a handful of times. V usage is TRBV5-4 and J usage is TRBJ2-7; TRBD1 agrees at 7 bases. V gave up 4 bases and J gave up 1 base; unmatched junction bases: 2. There are 13 residues in the CDR3. Germline V gene data show CDR1 as SGHNT and CDR2 as YYREEE (reference sequence). CDR3 sequence (DNA): TGTGCCAGCAGCCCGGGACAGTCCTACGAGCAGTACTTC. This sequence encodes CASSPGQSYEQYF. The whole variable domain, remainder taken from reference TRBV5-4 and TRBJ2-7, is ETGVTQSPTHLIKTRGQQVTLRCSSQSGHNTVSWYQQALGQGPQFIFQYYREEENGRGNFPPRFSGLQFPNYSSELNVNALELDDSALYLCASSPGQSYEQYFGPGTRLTVT.

CDR3 in DNA: TGTGCCAGCAGCCCGAATGAGCAGTTCTTC. It yields the protein CASSPNEQFF. The chain joins TRBV9 to TRBJ2-1, with no clear D. This CDR3 region has 10 residues. Trimming pared 4 bases from V and 7 bases from J, leaving 3 bases between. CDR1 is SGDLS and CDR2 is YYNGEE in the germline V gene.

The chain uses TRBV7-8 and TRBJ1-4, with 8 positions matching TRBD1. CDR3 size: 15 residues. Germline assignment: CDR1 SGHVS and CDR2 FQNEAQ. The V segment lost 5 bases and the J segment 8 bases; nucleotides outside the gene matches: 10. The CDR3 sequence is CASSLRRGPGEKLFF. The CDR3 DNA reads as TGTGCCAGCAGCCTCCGCAGGGGGCCGGGGGAAAAACTGTTTTTT.

The chain recombines TRBV7-8 with TRBJ1-6; 7 bases are shared with TRBD1. CDR1 is SGHVS, CDR2 FQNEAQ, per germline. The CDR3 contains 16 residues. The V and J ends lost 1 base and 9 bases, in that order; junction bases with no gene match: 9. The CDR3 DNA reads TGTGCCAGCAGCTTAGTTCGGGACAGCCTTTTTTCACCCCTCCACTTT. It encodes CASSLVRDSLFSPLHF.

The chain is built from TRBV28 and TRBJ1-2, with D maybe TRBD1 (5 bases). The CDR3 runs to 12 residues. The V and J ends lost 8 bases and 7 bases respectively, with 14 bases between them. The germline gives CDR1 MDHEN, CDR2 SYDVKM. As DNA, the CDR3 is TGTGCCAGCGGGGCAGGGCCTGGTGGCTACACCTTC. Amino acid sequence: CASGAGPGGYTF.

This chain links TRBV12-5 with TRBJ2-3, with D unresolved. V lost 3 bases and J lost 0, with 13 bases in between. Germline lookup yields CDR1 LGHNT and CDR2 FRNRAP. There are 16 residues in the CDR3. As DNA, the CDR3 is TGTGCTAGTGGTTTCCCCCGTAGTCCCAGCACAGATACGCAGTATTTT. It yields the protein CASGFPRSPSTDTQYF.

This chain uses TRBV29-1 with TRBJ1-2; tentative D call: TRBD1 (5 bases). The CDR3 totals 11 residues. The germline V gene has CDR1 SQVTM and CDR2 ANQGSEA. The CDR3 DNA sequence: TGCAGTGCTGACAGCAACTATGGCTACACCTTC. This encodes CSADSNYGYTF. Supplemented by reference TRBV29-1 and TRBJ1-2, the full variable domain reads SAVISQKPSRDICQRGTSLTIQCQVDSQVTMMFWYRQQPGQSLTLIATANQGSEATYESGFVIDKFPISRPNLTFSTLTVSNMSPEDSSIYLCSADSNYGYTFGSGTRLTVV.